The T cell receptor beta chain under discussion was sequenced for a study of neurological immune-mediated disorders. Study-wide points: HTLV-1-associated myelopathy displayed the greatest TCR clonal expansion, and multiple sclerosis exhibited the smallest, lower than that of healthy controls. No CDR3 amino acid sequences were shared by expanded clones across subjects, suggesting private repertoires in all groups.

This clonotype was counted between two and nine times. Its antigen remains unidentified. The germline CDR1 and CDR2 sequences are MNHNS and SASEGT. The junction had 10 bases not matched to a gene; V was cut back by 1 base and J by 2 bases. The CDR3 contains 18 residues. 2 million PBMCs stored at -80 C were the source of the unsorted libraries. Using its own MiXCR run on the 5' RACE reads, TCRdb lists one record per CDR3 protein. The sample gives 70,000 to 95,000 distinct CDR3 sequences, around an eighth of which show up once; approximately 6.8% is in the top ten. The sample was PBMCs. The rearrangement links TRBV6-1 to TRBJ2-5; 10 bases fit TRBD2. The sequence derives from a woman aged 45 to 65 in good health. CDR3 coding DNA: TGTGCCAGCAGTGAAGGGGCCCTAGCGGGAGTTGGTCAAGAGACCCAGTACTTC. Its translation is CASSEGALAGVGQETQYF.